Here is one TCR beta chain with its context. Antigen: not known. The data are from a study of cytomegalovirus exposure and HLA in healthy donors. Study-level points and caveats: Later analysis reportedly placed an Asian-associated ancestry cluster below the roughly 630-donor mean in N-insertions. Analysis was carried out at a later point, and it linked a missense DCLRE1C variant to TCR beta V- and J-gene trimming.

CDR1 and CDR2 (germline): SGHVS, FNYEAQ. This CDR3 contains 16 residues. V trimming: 5 bases; J trimming: 2 bases; junction bases outside the gene matches: 6. Use of 60 Vbeta and 13 Jbeta primers characterized the PCR. Measured with immunoSEQ multiplex PCR; TCRdb has only the in-frame clones, and not every one. This table has around 150,000 clones, around a tenth appearing once. Sequenced material: PBMCs. The chain uses TRBV7-6 and TRBJ1-2, with 12 bases that match TRBD1. This clonotype was obtained from a male donor in good health and CMV-seronegative. The CDR3 DNA sequence: TGTGCCAGCAGCGGGGAGGGGACAGGGGGCAACTATGGCTACACCTTC. As protein: CASSGEGTGGNYGYTF.